One sample yielded the 13 T cell receptor beta chains listed below, sequenced in a study of Ad26.COV2.S vaccination and SARS-CoV-2 variants. Produced via immunoSEQ multiplex PCR; TCRdb's table is partial and in-frame only. Among about 6,800 clones listed, around 84% were seen once. This specimen consisted of peripheral blood, obtained after recovery from COVID-19. The receptors shown here come from a human donor who had recovered from COVID-19.

This clone was seen a few times. The V gene is TRBV5-1, the J gene TRBJ1-2; TRBD1 is a possible D gene (5 bases). V was clipped by 0 bases and J by 7 bases, with 13 bases between them. There are 14 residues in the CDR3. Per germline, CDR1 SGHRS and CDR2 YFSETQ. This CDR3 is CASSLEGREGGYTF. CDR3 nucleotide sequence: TGCGCCAGCAGCTTGGAAGGCAGGGAGGGTGGCTACACCTTC.

This chain uses TRBV27 with TRBJ1-2, with a weak D call TRBD1 (5 bases). CDR1 and CDR2 (germline): MNHEY, SMNVEV (reference sequence). The CDR3 has 14 residues. The V end was cut by 5 bases, the J end by 4 bases, with 14 bases between. The CDR3 region has the DNA TGTGCCAGCAGTGCCCGACAGCCCCCCTATGGCTACACCTTC. Amino acids: CASSARQPPYGYTF.

This chain uses TRBV18 with TRBJ2-1; D is perhaps TRBD2 (6 bases). The CDR3 extends over 11 amino acids. V lost 8 bases, J lost 4 bases, and 6 bases lay in between. From germline, CDR1 is KGHSH and CDR2 LQKENI. This CDR3 is CASREYNEQFF. The CDR3 DNA follows: TGTGCCAGCCGGGAGTACAATGAGCAGTTCTTC.

The gene calls are TRBV5-5 and TRBJ1-6; D uncertain. The ends were cut back, 3 bases at V and 7 bases at J, with 5 bases in the middle. In germline, CDR1 is SGHKS, CDR2 YYEKEE (reference sequence). The CDR3 loop spans 12 amino acids. In DNA form, the CDR3 reads TGTGCCAGCAGCTACGGCAATTCACCCCTCCACTTT. This sequence encodes CASSYGNSPLHF.

This sequence joins TRBV4-1 and TRBJ1-5, with D maybe TRBD1 (5 bases). The V gene's germline CDR1 is MGHRA and CDR2 YSYEKL. Trimming pared 4 bases from V and 7 bases from J, leaving 17 bases between. This CDR3 region has 15 residues. The CDR3 spells CASSREAGTEQPQHF. The CDR3 nucleotides are TGCGCCAGCAGCCGAGAAGCAGGGACGGAACAGCCCCAGCATTTT.

The table lists this clone with a few counts. The chain is built from TRBV2 and TRBJ2-7; a weak D match, TRBD2 (6 bases). Germline assignment: CDR1 SNHLY and CDR2 FYNNEI. V was pared by 6 bases and J by 6 bases, with 15 bases between. This CDR3 has 13 residues. CDR3 in amino acids: CASSVLLGGEQYF. The CDR3 DNA reads as TGTGCCAGCAGCGTTCTCTTGGGGGGCGAGCAGTACTTC. The full variable domain, completed using reference TRBV2 and TRBJ2-7, is EPEVTQTPSHQVTQMGQEVILRCVPISNHLYFYWYRQILGQKVEFLVSFYNNEISEKSEIFDDQFSVERPDGSNFTLKIRSTKLEDSAMYFCASSVLLGGEQYFGPGTRLTVT.

V and J are TRBV27 and TRBJ2-1; 7 nucleotides line up with TRBD1. This CDR3 is built from 13 residues. The V gene's germline CDR1 is MNHEY and CDR2 SMNVEV (reference sequence). The trim removed 3 bases at V and 9 bases at J, leaving 5 bases unmatched. The CDR3 loop reads CASSFGAGGEQFF. In nucleotides, the CDR3 is TGTGCCAGCAGTTTCGGGGCAGGGGGTGAGCAGTTCTTC.

The chain uses TRBV7-2 and TRBJ2-7, with D uncertain. V gave up 5 bases and J gave up 0 bases, with 14 bases separating them. The CDR3 consists of 15 residues. In germline, CDR1 is SGHTA, CDR2 FQGNSA. CDR3 sequence reads: CASSQMRQVSYEQYF. The CDR3 bases are TGTGCCAGCAGCCAAATGCGGCAGGTCTCCTACGAGCAGTACTTC.

This clone has just one count. V gene TRBV28 combines with J gene TRBJ2-7, with D perhaps matching TRBD2 (6 bases). V dropped 5 bases and J dropped 4 bases, with 15 bases sitting between them. Germline lookup yields CDR1 MDHEN and CDR2 SYDVKM. This CDR3 is 14 amino acids long. CDR3 sequence: CASSRGTGVYEQYF. The CDR3 nucleotides read TGTGCCAGCAGTCGCGGGACGGGAGTTTACGAGCAGTACTTC.

V and J are TRBV13 and TRBJ2-1, with D tentatively TRBD2 (7 bases). The germline gives CDR1 PRHDT, CDR2 FYEKMQ (reference sequence). The CDR3 length is 16 residues. V shed 1 base and J shed 5 bases, with 15 bases lying between them. The CDR3 DNA sequence: TGTGCCAGCAGCTTAGAAGGGGGGGGCCGAGACAATGAGCAGTTCTTC. Translating gives CASSLEGGGRDNEQFF.

In nucleotides, the CDR3 is TGTGCCAGCAGCCAGCAGGCTACGGGCAATGAGCAGTTCTTC. Its translation is CASSQQATGNEQFF. The chain uses TRBV7-9 and TRBJ2-1; D remains unclear. With 5 bases removed from V and 6 bases from J, the gap between germline ends came to 14 bases. Germline V gene lookup returns CDR1 SEHNR and CDR2 FQNEAQ (reference sequence). This CDR3 is built from 14 residues.

This clone appeared once. V is TRBV7-9 and J is TRBJ1-3; D is undetermined. The CDR3 runs to 13 residues. Germline V CDR1 and CDR2: SEHNR, FQNEAQ (reference sequence). The ends were cut back, 0 bases at V and 3 bases at J, with 3 bases in the middle. DNA for the CDR3: TGTGCCAGCAGCTTAGCAGGTGGAAACACCATATATTTT. Translated: CASSLAGGNTIYF.

This chain links TRBV9 with TRBJ2-3; D may correspond to TRBD1 or TRBD2 (6 bases each). This CDR3 spans 16 amino acids. V lost 0 bases and J 1 base, leaving 12 bases between the germline ends. In germline, CDR1 is SGDLS, CDR2 YYNGEE. CDR3 nucleotides: TGTGCCAGCAGCGTAGAGGGGGGCGGGGGCACAGATACGCAGTATTTT. Translating gives CASSVEGGGGTDTQYF.